A single sample is the source of the 15 T cell receptor beta chains below, sequenced in a study of CXCR3-negative and CXCR3-positive naive CD8 T cells. All TRB cDNA libraries came from 5' RACE performed with UMI labels. TCRdb reprocessed the 5' RACE reads and keeps a single row for each CDR3 protein, giving no DNA. This table lists roughly 59,000 distinct CDR3 sequences. Study observations and caveats: Against CXCR3-negative naive cells, CXCR3-positive naive cells showed more hydrophobic TRB CDR3s.

No antigen has been identified for these receptors. The sequenced material came from naive CXCR3+ CD8+ T cells from blood. Subset defined: CD45RO-CCR7+CD27+CD95- naive CD8+ T cells expressing CXCR3 (TNR3+). The receptors originated from a human donor in good health. Some clones in this sample may be carry-over from other donors' samples.

The J gene is TRBJ1-1, the V gene TRBV4-1; the D gene TCRdb calls, TRBD1, cannot be checked with no DNA. CDR1 and CDR2 from the germline V gene are MGHRA and YSYEKL. The CDR3 is made up of 16 amino acids. The CDR3 reads CASSQDFGARGTEAFF.

The genes are TRBV27 and TRBJ2-1. Looked up from germline, CDR1 is MNHEY and CDR2 is SMNVEV (reference sequence). The length of the CDR3 is 11 residues. The CDR3 sequence is CASSLLNEQFF.

CDR3 in amino acids: CASSLVGRVETQYF. The rearrangement uses TRBV12-3 or TRBV12-4 and TRBJ2-5. The CDR3 covers 14 residues.

V usage is TRBV29-1 and J usage is TRBJ2-2. Germline CDR1 SQVTM, CDR2 ANQGSEA. The length of the CDR3 is 13 residues. The CDR3 reads CSVNLGWPGELFF.

The chain employs TRBV12-3 or TRBV12-4 and TRBJ1-2; TCRdb reports TRBD1, a call that lacks DNA to check it against. The CDR3 has 12 amino acids. The CDR3 protein is CASRGQGYGYTF.

The rearrangement joins TRBV10-3 to TRBJ2-7; the TCRdb call, TRBD1, lacks DNA for checking. This CDR3 is built from 14 residues. CDR1 and CDR2 (germline): ENHRY, SYGVKD. The CDR3: CAIMVGGPVYEQYF.

This sequence joins TRBV6-2 or TRBV6-3 and TRBJ2-3; TCRdb outputs TRBD2, but without DNA this stays unchecked. Germline CDR1 is MNHEY and CDR2 is SVGEGT. This CDR3 contains 16 residues. CDR3 loop: CASSLHRDSGTDTQYF.

The chain combines TRBV5-1 with TRBJ2-3; TCRdb gives TRBD1 as the D gene, but with no DNA this cannot be confirmed. Germline values: CDR1 SGHRS, CDR2 YFSETQ. CDR3 length: 15 residues. CDR3 residues: CASSLEAGWADTQYF.

The J gene is TRBJ1-5, the V gene TRBV7-8. The CDR3 contains 17 residues. Germline V CDR1 and CDR2: SGHVS, FQNEAQ. The CDR3 loop is CASSLVRWEKNDQPQHF.

The V and J genes are TRBV29-1 and TRBJ1-1; TCRdb's assignment of TRBD1 cannot be checked, as there is no DNA. Germline loops: CDR1 SQVTM, CDR2 ANQGSEA. This CDR3 has 13 residues. The CDR3 protein is CSVVTEKATEAFF. The whole variable domain, remainder taken from reference TRBV29-1 and TRBJ1-1, is SAVISQKPSRDICQRGTSLTIQCQVDSQVTMMFWYRQQPGQSLTLIATANQGSEATYESGFVIDKFPISRPNLTFSTLTVSNMSPEDSSIYLCSVVTEKATEAFFGQGTRLTVV.

The V gene is TRBV14, the J gene TRBJ2-7; the TRBD1 assignment by TCRdb is unverifiable without DNA. Germline V gene data show CDR1 as SGHDN and CDR2 as FVKESK. This CDR3 comprises 14 residues. The chain's CDR3 is CASSHADRGYEQYF. Using reference TRBV14 and TRBJ2-7 for the parts outside the CDR3, the full variable domain is EAGVTQFPSHSVIEKGQTVTLRCDPISGHDNLYWYRRVMGKEIKFLLHFVKESKQDESGMPNNRFLAERTGGTYSTLKVQPAELEDSGVYFCASSHADRGYEQYFGPGTRLTVT.

The chain has TRBV11-2 and TRBJ2-1; TCRdb returns TRBD1, unconfirmable since there is no DNA. CDR1 is SGHAT, CDR2 FQNNGV, per germline. This CDR3 spans 15 amino acids. CDR3 sequence reads: CASSSEGQAYNEQFF. The variable domain in full, with the rest retrieved from reference TRBV11-2 and TRBJ2-1, is EAGVAQSPRYKIIEKRQSVAFWCNPISGHATLYWYQQILGQGPKLLIQFQNNGVVDDSQLPKDRFSAERLKGVDSTLKIQPAKLEDSAVYLCASSSEGQAYNEQFFGPGTRLTVL.

The chain carries TRBV6-2 or TRBV6-3 and TRBJ2-3. CDR3 length: 13 amino acids. Per germline, CDR1 MNHEY and CDR2 SVGEGT. This CDR3 reads CASSSSWADTQYF.

The chain links TRBV7-9 to TRBJ2-1; TCRdb's assignment of TRBD1 cannot be checked, as there is no DNA. This CDR3 has 17 amino acids. Germline values: CDR1 SEHNR, CDR2 FQNEAQ (reference sequence). CDR3 sequence reads: CASSLASSGTPSGEQFF.

The J gene is TRBJ2-3, the V gene TRBV5-1; TCRdb picks TRBD1, but there is no DNA to check that call. Germline lookup yields CDR1 SGHRS and CDR2 YFSETQ. This CDR3 region has 13 residues. The chain's CDR3 is CASSLDGGGPQYF.